These 20 T cell receptor beta chains share one sample of origin, sequenced in a study of PD-L1 blockade in urothelial cancer. Sequencing was performed with immunoSEQ multiplex PCR; in TCRdb, only in-frame clones are kept and a portion is missing. The sample records tens of thousands of clones, roughly 87% being singletons. Time point reported: pretreatment peripheral blood. The sample was PBMCs, taken around atezolizumab (anti-PD-L1) treatment. Receptors originate from a woman in her fifties or sixties with urothelial cancer.

This sequence joins TRBV28 and TRBJ2-5; D possibly corresponds to TRBD1 (5 bases). Trimming removed 7 bases at V and 0 bases at J, with 15 bases between. Germline CDR1 and CDR2: MDHEN and SYDVKM. This CDR3 region has 15 residues. CDR3 DNA: TGTGCCAGCAAAAGCGACAGTTTGTACCAAGAGACCCAGTACTTC. Residues: CASKSDSLYQETQYF.

This sequence joins TRBV7-8 and TRBJ1-4, with TRBD1 matching over 7 bases. Germline V gene lookup returns CDR1 SGHVS and CDR2 FQNEAQ. Trimming removed 5 bases from V and 0 bases from J; junction bases left unmatched: 12. The CDR3 spans 18 residues. CDR3 bases: TGTGCCAGCAGCAAAGGCCGGCCCAGGGGGTCAACTAATGAAAAACTGTTTTTT. It is translated as CASSKGRPRGSTNEKLFF. The full variable domain, rest sourced from reference TRBV7-8 and TRBJ1-4, is GAGVSQSPRYKVAKRGQDVALRCDPISGHVSLFWYQQALGQGPEFLTYFQNEAQLDKSGLPSDRFFAERPEGSVSTLKIQRTQQEDSAVYLCASSKGRPRGSTNEKLFFGSGTQLSVL.

This chain uses TRBV5-6 with TRBJ1-6; 10 nucleotides agree with TRBD1. The V and J ends lost 0 bases and 10 bases, in that order; junction bases with no gene match: 7. The CDR3 has 16 residues. Germline loops: CDR1 SGHDT, CDR2 YYEEEE. The CDR3, as DNA: TGTGCCAGCAGCTTGGATTTCGGGACAGGGGAATCACCCCTCCACTTT. Amino acids: CASSLDFGTGESPLHF.

This chain links TRBV7-2 with TRBJ2-7, with 7 bases fitting TRBD2. The CDR3 loop spans 15 amino acids. Per germline, CDR1 SGHTA and CDR2 FQGNSA. V trimming: 4 bases; J trimming: 5 bases; junction bases outside the gene matches: 11. In nucleotides, the CDR3 is TGTGCCAGCAGCTCTAGAGCGGGGCAGGTAAACGAGCAGTACTTC. Translation gives CASSSRAGQVNEQYF.

This clone was picked up a small number of times. This chain joins TRBV9 and TRBJ1-1; D possibly corresponds to TRBD1 (5 bases). The V end lost 4 bases, the J end lost 0 bases, and 13 bases lay between the germline ends. The germline V gene encodes CDR1 SGDLS and CDR2 YYNGEE. The CDR3 spans 15 residues. The CDR3 region has the DNA TGTGCCAGCAGCCTTACAGGTGATATGAACACTGAAGCTTTCTTT. The encoded protein is CASSLTGDMNTEAFF.

V is TRBV2 and J is TRBJ1-4, with a weak D call TRBD1 (5 bases). V gave up 6 bases and J gave up 2 bases, with 16 bases separating them. Germline lookup yields CDR1 SNHLY and CDR2 FYNNEI. This CDR3 is built from 16 residues. CDR3 bases: TGTGCCAGCAGGGGCGGCCTCCGGGGGACTAATGAAAAACTGTTTTTT. As protein: CASRGGLRGTNEKLFF.

The rearrangement uses TRBV19 and TRBJ2-7, with a weak D call TRBD2 (5 bases). This CDR3 is 17 amino acids long. From germline, CDR1 is LNHDA and CDR2 SQIVND (reference sequence). The V gene lost 5 bases and the J gene lost 3 bases, with 23 bases spanning the gap. The DNA of the CDR3 is TGTGCCAGTAGTGTCAATGGGTTTAGGGCTAGCTTCTACGAGCAGTACTTC. Amino acid sequence: CASSVNGFRASFYEQYF.

The V call is TRBV2, the J call TRBJ1-1; D is unresolved. V was shortened by 5 bases and J by 2 bases, with 9 bases between the two germline ends. Germline lookup yields CDR1 SNHLY and CDR2 FYNNEI. The CDR3 consists of 13 residues. The CDR3 is CASSPDINTEAFF. Written as DNA, the CDR3 is TGTGCCAGCAGTCCTGACATAAACACTGAAGCTTTCTTT.

The chain combines TRBV30 with TRBJ2-3; maybe TRBD1 (5 bases). The CDR3 has 14 amino acids. The V gene lost 1 base and the J gene lost 0 bases, with 8 bases spanning the gap. The germline gives CDR1 GTSNPN, CDR2 SVGIG (reference sequence). The DNA for the CDR3 is TGTGCCTGGAGTGCCAGACAGAGCACAGATACGCAGTATTTT. Amino acid sequence: CAWSARQSTDTQYF.

The chain employs TRBV18 and TRBJ2-7, with 11 positions matching TRBD2. Germline CDR1 reads KGHSH; CDR2 reads LQKENI. The CDR3 is made up of 15 amino acids. Losses at the gene ends were 3 bases for V and 2 bases for J; bases not matched to a gene: 3. CDR3 protein: CASSPRLAGTYEQYF. CDR3 in DNA: TGTGCCAGCTCACCCCGACTAGCGGGAACCTACGAGCAGTACTTC.

The CDR3 region is CASSPLPSGRQLAEQYF. The CDR3 DNA sequence: TGTGCCAGCTCTCCCCTCCCTAGCGGGAGACAACTGGCCGAGCAGTACTTC. The chain uses TRBV18 and TRBJ2-7; TRBD2 matches 10 bases. Germline loops: CDR1 KGHSH, CDR2 LQKENI. The CDR3 has 17 amino acids. V trimming: 6 bases; J trimming: 6 bases; junction bases outside the gene matches: 17.

This clone was recorded only once. The V gene is TRBV6-6, the J gene TRBJ1-2; 10 bases fit TRBD1. V lost 7 bases to trimming and J lost 11 bases; unmatched junction nucleotides: 13. The CDR3 runs to 14 residues. Germline V gene lookup returns CDR1 MNHNY and CDR2 SVGAGI (reference sequence). CDR3 in DNA: TGTGCCAGCACCTTTTCTGACAGGGGGCCAGGGTACACCTTC. It is translated as CASTFSDRGPGYTF.

The chain uses TRBV6-1 and TRBJ2-3; D is perhaps TRBD2 (5 bases). The CDR3 sequence is 16 residues long. Germline lookup yields CDR1 MNHNS and CDR2 SASEGT. Trimming left V 4 bases short and J 5 bases short, with 19 bases between. DNA for the CDR3: TGTGCCAGCAGTGTACTGCGGACTCCAACTCTAGATACGCAGTATTTT. Protein sequence: CASSVLRTPTLDTQYF.

The rearrangement uses TRBV29-1 and TRBJ2-1; D unclear. V was pared by 6 bases and J by 2 bases, with 8 bases between. CDR1 is SQVTM, CDR2 ANQGSEA, per germline. The CDR3 is made up of 12 amino acids. The CDR3 coding sequence is TGCAGCGTAGTGAGTGCCTACAATGAGCAGTTCTTC. It specifies CSVVSAYNEQFF.

This sequence joins TRBV27 and TRBJ2-1; D is possibly TRBD1 (5 bases). Per the germline V gene, CDR1 is MNHEY and CDR2 is SMNVEV (reference sequence). The CDR3 contains 13 residues. The V gene lost 5 bases and the J gene lost 2 bases, with 7 bases spanning the gap. CDR3 DNA: TGTGCCAGCAGTGGGGCCCCCTACAATGAGCAGTTCTTC. Translated, it gives CASSGAPYNEQFF.

The chain is built from TRBV25-1 and TRBJ2-5; 8 nucleotides line up with TRBD1. Germline V gives CDR1 MGHDK, CDR2 SYGVNS. The CDR3 extends over 12 amino acids. After removal of 7 bases from V and 3 bases from J, the junction contained 1 base not matched to a gene. The CDR3 region is CASIQGEETQYF. The CDR3 DNA reads as TGTGCCAGCATACAGGGGGAAGAGACCCAGTACTTC. Supplemented by reference TRBV25-1 and TRBJ2-5, the full variable domain reads EADIYQTPRYLVIGTGKKITLECSQTMGHDKMYWYQQDPGMELHLIHYSYGVNSTEKGDLSSESTVSRIRTEHFPLTLESARPSHTSQYLCASIQGEETQYFGPGTRLLVL.

This clone was observed once. The V call is TRBV11-3, the J call TRBJ2-7; D is unresolved. V was cut by 2 bases and J by 2 bases, with 10 bases left in between. Germline values: CDR1 SGHNT, CDR2 YENEEA. The CDR3 contains 14 residues. The chain's CDR3 is CASSLNGATYEQYF. CDR3 sequence (DNA): TGTGCCAGCAGCTTAAACGGTGCTACCTACGAGCAGTACTTC.

The chain couples TRBV4-2 to TRBJ2-7; D might be TRBD1 (6 bases). CDR3 length: 17 residues. Germline values: CDR1 LGHNA, CDR2 YNFKEQ. V lost 2 bases and J 4 bases, leaving 21 bases between the germline ends. CDR3 in DNA: TGTGCCAGCAGCCAAAATCCAAGGGGGACGTTGGCTTACGAGCAGTACTTC. Residues: CASSQNPRGTLAYEQYF.

The chain joins TRBV5-6 to TRBJ2-3; TRBD2 might be the D (5 bases). The CDR3 totals 13 residues. The germline V gene has CDR1 SGHDT and CDR2 YYEEEE. Between the trimmed V and J ends, which lost 1 base and 4 bases, there was a span of 7 bases. The CDR3 DNA sequence: TGTGCCAGCAGCTTGCCCGGGGCAGATACGCAGTATTTT. It encodes CASSLPGADTQYF.

The genes are TRBV7-9 and TRBJ1-2; D is perhaps TRBD1 (5 bases). Germline loops: CDR1 SEHNR, CDR2 FQNEAQ (reference sequence). Trimming cost V 1 base and J 8 bases, with 20 bases left between them. The CDR3 length is 16 residues. This chain's CDR3 is CASSLGDHYEQGGYTF. The CDR3 nucleotides are TGTGCCAGCAGCTTAGGAGACCATTATGAGCAGGGCGGCTACACCTTC.